The following is a TCR beta chain sequence with its context. Antigen specificity is unknown. The ends were cut back, 0 bases at V and 10 bases at J, with 19 bases in the middle. Germline V gene lookup returns CDR1 DFQATT and CDR2 SNEGSKA (reference sequence). The CDR3 runs 15 residues. This sample was taken from a study of T cell repertoires in cytomegalovirus infection. Study overall: CMV epitopes, recently identified HLA-C-restricted and well-studied HLA-B-restricted, were used. Signatures in public TCR beta sequences pointed to both CMV infection and matching HLA type.

TCRdb recomputed calls from the reads with MiXCR, one row per CDR3 protein. The sample has approximately 73,000 distinct CDR3 sequences, 40% seen once. The study's findings and limits: The cumulative frequency of public TCR beta families distinguished individuals who carried CMV together with the relevant HLA. The ex vivo response was dominated by HLA-C-restricted CMV-specific TCR beta clonotypes.

The starting material was CD8+ T cells from cultured PBMCs, obtained from culture after CMV antigen stimulation. The chain is built from TRBV20-1 and TRBJ2-1, with no clear D. This TCR was sampled from a human donor in good health (CMV status not recorded). Some clones in this sample may be carry-over from other donors' samples. This chain's CDR3 is CSARDARVQLWEQFF. CDR3 DNA sequence: TGCAGTGCTAGAGATGCCCGGGTTCAATTGTGGGAGCAGTTCTTC.